One sample yielded the 4 T cell receptor beta chains listed below, sequenced in a study of T cells after yellow fever vaccination. Each CDR3 protein gets one entry after TCRdb re-called the 5' RACE reads with MiXCR. The data show about 42,000 distinct CDR3 sequences, 5% to 8% seen once. The material was PBMCs, either bulk or a sorted T-cell subset (CD4+, CD8+, memory, or dextramer-sorted; not recorded which), obtained 45 days after the yellow fever booster vaccination. These receptors were obtained from a man younger than 40 who received the YFV17D yellow fever vaccine.

The chain combines TRBV30 with TRBJ2-3; no clear D. This CDR3 has 11 residues. Germline V gives CDR1 GTSNPN, CDR2 SVGIG (reference sequence). With 3 bases removed from V and 2 bases from J, the gap between germline ends came to 3 bases. The DNA for the CDR3 is TGTGCCTGGAGATTCACAGATACGCAGTATTTT. It translates to CAWRFTDTQYF. Supplemented by reference TRBV30 and TRBJ2-3, the full variable domain reads SQTIHQWPATLVQPVGSPLSLECTVEGTSNPNLYWYRQAAGRGLQLLFYSVGIGQISSEVPQNLSASRPQDRQFILSSKKLLLSDSGFYLCAWRFTDTQYFGPGTRLTVL.

The table lists this clonotype with many counts. The CDR3 loop reads CSVRAGTVNTEAFF. In nucleotides, the CDR3 is TGCAGCGTTCGGGCGGGAACGGTGAACACTGAAGCTTTCTTT. The chain links TRBV29-1 to TRBJ1-1; D is unclear. The CDR3 has 14 amino acids. V lost 5 bases and J 0 bases, leaving 13 bases between the germline ends. Germline V lookup: CDR1 SQVTM, CDR2 ANQGSEA.

CDR3 nucleotide sequence: TGTGCCAGCAGCTTGGAGGTCGGGGACTATGGCTACACCTTC. This codes for CASSLEVGDYGYTF. The chain recombines TRBV5-5 with TRBJ1-2, with D uncertain. The V end was cut by 0 bases, the J end by 3 bases, with 9 bases between. The CDR3 covers 14 residues. The germline CDR1 and CDR2 sequences are SGHKS and YYEKEE (reference sequence).

This clonotype has ten or more counts. This rearrangement joins TRBV18 to TRBJ1-6; TRBD1 aligns across 8 bases. Germline lookup yields CDR1 KGHSH and CDR2 LQKENI. Losses at the gene ends were 6 bases for V and 7 bases for J; bases not matched to a gene: 5. The CDR3 is made up of 14 amino acids. This CDR3 is CASSPGQDNSPLHF. The CDR3 DNA is TGTGCCAGCTCGCCGGGACAGGACAATTCACCCCTCCACTTT.